This T cell receptor (beta chain) was captured by sequencing in a study of cytomegalovirus exposure and HLA in healthy donors (dated by TCRdb to between 2016 and 2019). A note on the overall study: According to an earlier analysis of 550 to 750 of the donors, 150 million to 200 million T cells yielded 95 million to 140 million unique TCR beta sequences and 276 Gb of sequence data. Roughly 300 gigabases of sequencing data and 80 million or so unique TCR sequences were included in an early release covering several hundred HLA-typed donors. Among the roughly 400 genotyped donors, around 79% belonged to the genetic ancestry cluster associated with self-reported Caucasian donors. The study was designed to test whether signatures of past pathogen exposure could be identified by cataloging public T cell receptors. The T cell repertoires of 550 to 850 subjects were profiled by immunosequencing and related to cytomegalovirus serostatus. Along with the approximately 700-subject first cohort, a separate validation cohort of over a hundred different subjects was used. To predict cytomegalovirus infection status, the study brought together high-throughput TCR immunosequencing, statistical association of individual TCRs with disease status, and machine learning. In a later analysis, previously published TCR beta repertoires from about 670 donors were re-analyzed and high-resolution HLA genotyping was added so that TCR occurrence patterns could be studied. In the later analysis, no new phenotypic data were used to find candidate immune exposures; instead, reliance was placed on TCR beta sequences and their occurrence across donors. In an earlier analysis of 587 of the donors, high-throughput TCR beta sequencing was used to judge whether each TCR beta V gene segment behaved as functional or pseudogenic. Donor age, sex, ethnicity and CMV serostatus were compiled together with the repertoire data. A later genetic analysis took genome-wide SNP genotypes for about 60% of the roughly 670 donors and used that subset as a discovery cohort. Every discovery cohort repertoire had been produced on one sequencing platform. HLA typing included class I and class II loci at four-digit resolution. Typing coverage differed by locus: A, B, C, DRB1 and DQB1 were typed in about 629-630 donors, DQA1 in about 510, DPA1 in approximately 610, and DPB1 in around 490. Roughly 5 DR-DQ haplotypes were treated as single units for association and clustering because of strong linkage in the cohort. Among about 400 genotyped donors of the cohort, an average of roughly 230,000 unique TCR beta nucleotide sequences was sequenced per donor, of which about 18% were non-productive.

Germline trimming amounts to 5 bases on V and 9 bases on J, with 11 as the count of junction bases outside the gene matches. The CDR3 runs 14 amino acids, cysteine and phenylalanine included. The kept DNA is CDR3 alone, 42 bases in frame from the first base. From the germline V gene, CDR1 is SGHTA and CDR2 is FQGNSA. What the study reported, not specific to this receptor: The earlier analysis of some 560 of the donors excluded over 15 rarely observed V segments, including chromosome 9 orphons, because counts were too low. A total of 164 TCR beta chains were listed by the study as associated with cytomegalovirus. While some public TCRs were present in many individuals, most TCR sequences turned up only very rarely across donors. The 87-base-pair reads could not distinguish some IMGT-functional V segments, including TRBV6-2 and TRBV6-3, so those segments were excluded. In a later genetic analysis, a missense DCLRE1C variant was associated with V-gene and J-gene trimming of TCR beta chains, and the association was replicated in an independent cohort. A later analysis found that TCR association rates varied across HLA loci, with DRB1 alleles showing the most associated TCRs and HLA-C alleles the fewest. According to a later analysis, most CMV-associated TCR beta chains appeared to be HLA-restricted, and the HLA associations seemed to be driven largely by CMV exposure. The only immune exposure information available for the cohort was CMV serostatus. A further reported finding was that TCR beta sequences accurately predicted the HLA-A and HLA-B alleles for most subjects in the first cohort. HLA typing was unavailable for some donors at each locus, so association tests used only the typed subset. When HLA alleles, especially DR and DQ, strongly co-occurred, TCR associations were difficult to assign to individual alleles. According to a later genetic analysis, donors in an Asian-associated ancestry cluster had fewer N-insertions in productive TCRs than the approximately 630-donor mean. Broadly in line with IMGT annotations, most TCR beta V segments showed up in productive rearrangements about 87% or about 30% of the time in an earlier analysis of several hundred of the donors. In a later analysis, HLA-associated TCR beta chains showed more clonal expansion and lower generation probabilities than non-associated chains that were equally common. A cluster of highly shared sequence variants was judged likely to be a technical artifact of the sequencing pipeline. Correlated functional status among segregating V segments might be attributable to linkage disequilibrium, but an unknown experimental factor could not be ruled out. According to the authors, the approach could potentially be generalized to other disease states and immunological phenotypes. At a false discovery rate of 0.05, a later analysis linked fewer than 20,000 TCR beta sequences to specific HLA alleles. A few of the identified cytomegalovirus-associated TCR beta chains were confirmed in vitro to be specific for cytomegalovirus antigens. A later analysis reported that several top co-occurrence clusters appeared linked to parvovirus B19, influenza, CMV and Epstein-Barr virus. Roughly uniform sequencing depth across donors was assumed in presence/absence analyses, although this assumption may not hold. Only TCR beta chains were sequenced in this cohort, and the absence of alpha or paired-chain data limited detectable features. The classifier was reported to diagnose cytomegalovirus status with high specificity and sensitivity in both the original and validation cohorts.

The count of this clone is one. Its antigen remains undetermined. No per-base quality is available; no much larger clone lies one base away. Libraries were prepared through the immunoSEQ multiplex PCR assay. A mixture of 60 forward primers for TCR Vbeta segments and 13 reverse primers for TCR Jbeta segments was used in the multiplex PCR. Amplification of the CDR3 region of rearranged TCR beta genes was performed with a multiplex PCR assay on genomic DNA. The Illumina HiSeq System was used to sequence the amplified TCR beta libraries as 87-base-pair reads. The authors' analysis ran thus. In a later analysis, roughly 80 million unique TCR beta chains were counted across the roughly 610 repertoires, and approximately 11 million of these chains were shared by at least two donors. Raw reads were error-corrected and collapsed into unique sequences with a nearest-neighbor algorithm that merged closely related sequences to remove PCR and sequencing errors. V, D and J gene segments were assigned by aligning CDR3 sequences to IMGT reference sequences. Each retained sequence needed at least a six-nucleotide match to both a V gene segment and a J gene segment. Rearrangements were classified as productive when the CDR3 lacked stop codons and remained in frame with V and J, and all other rearrangements were classified as non-productive. Following IMGT convention, CDR3 was defined as the stretch from the second conserved V-encoded cysteine up to the conserved J-encoded phenylalanine. In an earlier analysis of approximately 500 of the donors, sequences lacking an unambiguous match to a single V gene segment were excluded. An earlier analysis of about 590 of the donors classified V segments as functional when productive rearrangements were above 56.7% and as segregating when the standard deviation between donors was above 5%. A statistical classification framework was built to diagnose cytomegalovirus status from the catalog of TCR beta chain sequences. In a later analysis, V and J genes were assigned by comparing TCR nucleotide sequences against IMGT/GENE-DB human TR gene sequences. The TCRdist pipeline was used in a later analysis to assign CDR3 sequences and most-parsimonious VDJ recombination scenarios. In a later analysis, every TCR beta chain was defined by the combination of its CDR3 amino acid sequence and its V-gene family, and reads without a unique V-gene family were dropped. In a later analysis, fewer than 600 highly shared, low-generation-probability nucleotide sequences were removed to address suspected cross-contamination and a sequencing artifact. A later analysis calculated a clonal expansion index for each public chain from normalized within-repertoire ranks of inferred template counts. A later analysis computed generation probabilities with a VDJ recombination model fitted to out-of-frame rearrangements, and checked the results against IGoR. In a later analysis, hypergeometric tests were used to score TCR-TCR, TCR-HLA and TCR-CMV co-occurrence, with a repertoire-size bias correction applied to TCR pairs. A later analysis estimated false discovery rates by permuting HLA or CMV assignments 20 times. In a later analysis, co-occurring TCRs were grouped using DBSCAN, and TCRdist sequence similarity was added for clustering within HLA-allele-positive subsets. Repertoires with fewer than 30,000 or more than 120,000 public chains, plus five repertoires with anomalous nucleotide sharing, were excluded from co-occurrence clustering. TCRdb retrieved this table from immuneACCESS and kept in-frame rearrangements only. Not all clones are present; in checked studies, unresolved V genes account for under half, and no reason is known for the remainder. The DNA gave D and trimming, while V, J and clone size come from that table. The sample table contains fewer than 200,000 clones; only one count was recorded for 81% of them. In total, the top ten clones hold approximately 2% of the sample.

The cohort was made up of about 670 healthy bone marrow donors. At the time of sampling, all cohort members were nominally healthy, though unrecorded immune exposures were likely present. The donor was CMV seronegative and belonged to the group of 350 or so seronegative cohort members. Each donor provided a peripheral blood sample, and peripheral blood mononuclear cells were used for TCR beta sequencing. Genomic DNA was extracted from the blood cell samples with the Qiagen DNeasy Blood Extraction Kit. The sample taken for sequencing was PBMCs. This clonotype was obtained from a woman in her 30s in good health and CMV-seronegative. The rearranged chain carries TRBV7-2 and TRBJ1-2; 8 middle bases align to TRBD1. DNA sequence: TGTGCCAGCAGCGGACAGGGTGGGGATATCCGCTACACCTTC. It specifies CASSGQGGDIRYTF.